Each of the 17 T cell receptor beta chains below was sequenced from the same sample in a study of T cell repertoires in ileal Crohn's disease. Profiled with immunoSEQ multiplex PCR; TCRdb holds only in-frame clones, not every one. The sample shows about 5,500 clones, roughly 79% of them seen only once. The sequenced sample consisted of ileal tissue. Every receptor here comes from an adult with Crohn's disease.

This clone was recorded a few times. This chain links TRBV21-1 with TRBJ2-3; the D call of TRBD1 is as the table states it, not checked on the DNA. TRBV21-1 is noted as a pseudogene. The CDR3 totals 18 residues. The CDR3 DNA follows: TGTGCCAGCAGCAAAGTCAGGGGCGGGTTACTAGGCACAGATACGCAGTATTTT. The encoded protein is CASSKVRGGLLGTDTQYF.

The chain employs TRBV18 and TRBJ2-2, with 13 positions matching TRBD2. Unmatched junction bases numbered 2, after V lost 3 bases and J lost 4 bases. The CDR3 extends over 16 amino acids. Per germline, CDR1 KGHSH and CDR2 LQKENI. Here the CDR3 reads CASSPWTSGSTGELFF. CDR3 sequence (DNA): TGTGCCAGCTCACCCTGGACTAGCGGGAGCACCGGGGAGCTGTTTTTT.

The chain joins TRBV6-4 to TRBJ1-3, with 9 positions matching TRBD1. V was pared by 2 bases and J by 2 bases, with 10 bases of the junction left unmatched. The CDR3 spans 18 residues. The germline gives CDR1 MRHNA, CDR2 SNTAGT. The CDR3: CASSDRDRVKDAGNTIYF. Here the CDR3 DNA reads TGTGCCAGCAGTGACCGGGACAGGGTAAAAGACGCTGGAAACACCATATATTTT.

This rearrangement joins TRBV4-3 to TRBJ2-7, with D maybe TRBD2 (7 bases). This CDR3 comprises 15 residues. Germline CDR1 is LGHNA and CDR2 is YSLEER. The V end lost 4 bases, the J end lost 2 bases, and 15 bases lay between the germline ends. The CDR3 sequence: CASSPGPGGTYEQYF. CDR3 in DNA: TGCGCCAGCAGCCCCGGCCCGGGGGGCACCTACGAGCAGTACTTC.

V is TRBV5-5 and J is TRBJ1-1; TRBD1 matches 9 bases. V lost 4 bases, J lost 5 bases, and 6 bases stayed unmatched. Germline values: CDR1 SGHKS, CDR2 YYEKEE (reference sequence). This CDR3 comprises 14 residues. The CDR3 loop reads CASSPTGGWTEAFF. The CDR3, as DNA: TGTGCCAGCAGCCCAACAGGGGGCTGGACTGAAGCTTTCTTT.

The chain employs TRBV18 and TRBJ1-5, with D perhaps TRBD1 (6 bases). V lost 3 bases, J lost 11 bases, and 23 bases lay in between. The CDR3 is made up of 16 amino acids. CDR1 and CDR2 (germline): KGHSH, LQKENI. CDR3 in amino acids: CASSPGLQGTTGTQHF. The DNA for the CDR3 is TGTGCCAGCTCACCGGGGTTACAGGGCACAACCGGGACCCAGCATTTT.

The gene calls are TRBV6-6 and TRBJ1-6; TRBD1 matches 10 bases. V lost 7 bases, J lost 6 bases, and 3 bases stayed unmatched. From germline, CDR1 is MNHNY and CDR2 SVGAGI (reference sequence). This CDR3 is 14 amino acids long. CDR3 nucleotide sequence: TGTGCCAGCACCTGGGACAGGGGTAATTCACCCCTCCACTTT. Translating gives CASTWDRGNSPLHF.

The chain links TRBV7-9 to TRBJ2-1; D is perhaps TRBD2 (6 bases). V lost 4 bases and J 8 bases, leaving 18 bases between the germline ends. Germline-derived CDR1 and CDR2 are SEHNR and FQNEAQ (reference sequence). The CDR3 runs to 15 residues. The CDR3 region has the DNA TGTGCCAGCAGCTCTCCCGGGACTTCTAAAGATGAGCAGTTCTTC. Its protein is CASSSPGTSKDEQFF.

CDR3 DNA sequence: TGTGCCTGGAGTGCGGGGGGCACCTATGGCTACACCTTC. Protein product: CAWSAGGTYGYTF. V is TRBV30 and J is TRBJ1-2; D is perhaps TRBD1 (6 bases). Trimming stripped 1 base from V and 4 bases from J, with 10 bases between. Per the germline V gene, CDR1 is GTSNPN and CDR2 is SVGIG (reference sequence). The CDR3 extends over 13 amino acids.

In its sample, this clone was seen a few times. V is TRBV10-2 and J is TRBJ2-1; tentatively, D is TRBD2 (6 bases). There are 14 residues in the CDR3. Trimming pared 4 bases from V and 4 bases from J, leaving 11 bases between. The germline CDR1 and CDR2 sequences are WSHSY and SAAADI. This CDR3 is CASSVAGTYNEQFF. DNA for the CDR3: TGCGCCAGCAGTGTTGCGGGAACGTACAATGAGCAGTTCTTC.

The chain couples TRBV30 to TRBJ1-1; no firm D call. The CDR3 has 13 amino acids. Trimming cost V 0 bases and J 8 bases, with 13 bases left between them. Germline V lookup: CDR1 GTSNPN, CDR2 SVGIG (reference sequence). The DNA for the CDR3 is TGTGCCTGGAGTGTACGACATACACAAGAAGCTTTCTTT. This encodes CAWSVRHTQEAFF.

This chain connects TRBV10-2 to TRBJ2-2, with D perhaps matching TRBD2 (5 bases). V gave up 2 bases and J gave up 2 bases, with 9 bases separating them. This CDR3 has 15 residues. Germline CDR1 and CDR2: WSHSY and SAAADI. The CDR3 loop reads CASSERLLNTGELFF. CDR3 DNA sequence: TGCGCCAGCAGTGAGCGACTACTCAACACCGGGGAGCTGTTTTTT.

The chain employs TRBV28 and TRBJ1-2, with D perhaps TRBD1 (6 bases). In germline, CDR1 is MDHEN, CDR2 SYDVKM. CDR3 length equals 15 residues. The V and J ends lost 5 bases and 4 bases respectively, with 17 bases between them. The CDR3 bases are TGTGCCAGCAGTCCCTTCTCTGGGGGCCTCTATGGCTACACCTTC. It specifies CASSPFSGGLYGYTF.

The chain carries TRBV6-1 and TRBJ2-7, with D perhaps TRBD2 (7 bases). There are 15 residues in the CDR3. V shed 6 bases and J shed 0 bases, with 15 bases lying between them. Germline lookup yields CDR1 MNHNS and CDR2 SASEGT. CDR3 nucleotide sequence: TGTGCCAGCAGATACGCGGGGGCAAGCTCCTACGAGCAGTACTTC. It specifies CASRYAGASSYEQYF.

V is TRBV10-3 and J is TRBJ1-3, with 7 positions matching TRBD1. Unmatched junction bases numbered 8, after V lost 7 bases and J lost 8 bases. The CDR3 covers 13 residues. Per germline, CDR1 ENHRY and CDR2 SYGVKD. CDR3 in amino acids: CAIKGQKADTIYF. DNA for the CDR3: TGTGCCATCAAGGGACAGAAGGCCGACACCATATATTTT.

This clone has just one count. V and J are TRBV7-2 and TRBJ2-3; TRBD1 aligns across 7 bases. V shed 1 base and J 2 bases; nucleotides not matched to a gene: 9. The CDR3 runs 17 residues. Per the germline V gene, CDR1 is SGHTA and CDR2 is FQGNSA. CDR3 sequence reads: CASSLEGQETYTDTQYF. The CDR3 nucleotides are TGTGCCAGCAGCTTAGAAGGACAGGAGACCTACACAGATACGCAGTATTTT.

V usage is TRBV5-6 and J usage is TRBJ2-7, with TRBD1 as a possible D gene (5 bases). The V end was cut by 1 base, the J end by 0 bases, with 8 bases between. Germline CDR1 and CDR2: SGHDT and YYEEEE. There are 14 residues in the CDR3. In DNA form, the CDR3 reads TGTGCCAGCAGCTTGTGGACAAGCTCCTACGAGCAGTACTTC. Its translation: CASSLWTSSYEQYF.